These 25 T cell receptor beta chains were all obtained from the same sample, sequenced in a study of T-cell reconstitution after alpha-beta-depleted transplantation in children. Using unique molecular identifiers, the investigators prepared the TCRbeta library. TCRdb itself ran the PCR reads through MiXCR, one entry per CDR3 protein. The sample has roughly 160,000 distinct CDR3 sequences; over 8.5% are singletons. The source material was PBMCs, sampled before TCRalphabeta/CD19-depleted stem cell transplant. The receptor source for this set is a boy younger than 10 with acute myeloid leukemia, due to receive a stem cell transplant.

This clonotype was observed many times. V gene TRBV5-1 combines with J gene TRBJ1-1, with a weak D call TRBD1 (5 bases). The CDR3 consists of 12 residues. Germline values: CDR1 SGHRS, CDR2 YFSETQ. Between the trimmed V and J ends, which lost 5 bases and 3 bases, there was a span of 8 bases. The CDR3: CASSFRDTEAFF. The CDR3 DNA reads as TGCGCCAGCAGTTTCAGGGACACTGAAGCTTTCTTT.

At least ten counts were recorded for this clonotype. The J gene is TRBJ2-4, the V gene TRBV3-1; 12 positions agree with TRBD2. CDR1 and CDR2 (germline): LGHDT, YNNKEL (reference sequence). V dropped 6 bases and J dropped 0; count of bases not matched to a gene: 12. CDR3 length equals 19 residues. CDR3 in DNA: TGTGCCAGCAGTTTTCTGCTAGCGGGAGGGATGGGAGCCAAAAACATTCAGTACTTC. As protein: CASSFLLAGGMGAKNIQYF.

The sample holds many counts of this clonotype. The rearrangement joins TRBV7-6 to TRBJ1-3, with D perhaps TRBD1 (6 bases). Germline values: CDR1 SGHVS, CDR2 FNYEAQ. V dropped 5 bases and J dropped 1 base, with 15 bases sitting between them. This CDR3 has 16 amino acids. This CDR3 is CASSRRQEGSGNTIYF. The CDR3 DNA is TGTGCCAGCAGCCGCCGACAGGAGGGATCTGGAAACACCATATATTTT.

This clonotype came up many times. The V and J genes are TRBV9 and TRBJ2-1; 14 bases line up with TRBD2. The CDR3 covers 16 residues. Germline V gives CDR1 SGDLS, CDR2 YYNGEE. J gave up 4 bases and V 4 bases, and 4 bases lay outside the gene matches. The CDR3 nucleotides read TGTGCCAGCAGCCCACGACTAGCGGGGGGGTACAATGAGCAGTTCTTC. This encodes CASSPRLAGGYNEQFF.

The sample holds many counts of this clonotype. The chain uses TRBV3-1 and TRBJ2-7, with D perhaps matching TRBD1 or TRBD2 (5 bases each). The CDR3 consists of 15 residues. Looked up from germline, CDR1 is LGHDT and CDR2 is YNNKEL (reference sequence). Trimming pared 0 bases from V and 0 bases from J, leaving 9 bases between. CDR3 bases: TGTGCCAGCAGCCAAGATCCAGGGAGCTCCTACGAGCAGTACTTC. The encoded protein is CASSQDPGSSYEQYF.

The sample holds many counts of this clonotype. This sequence joins TRBV20-1 and TRBJ2-7, with D possibly being TRBD2 (5 bases). CDR3 length: 14 residues. The germline V gene has CDR1 DFQATT and CDR2 SNEGSKA (reference sequence). Trimming shortened V by 0 bases and J by 2 bases, and 11 bases separated the two germline ends. DNA of the CDR3: TGCAGTGCTAGAGATTGGGAGAGGGCCTACGAGCAGTACTTC. As protein: CSARDWERAYEQYF.

This clonotype was observed at least ten times. CDR3 in amino acids: CASSEFNWDRPLRAEAFF. The CDR3 DNA is TGTGCCAGCAGTGAATTTAATTGGGACAGGCCCCTTAGGGCTGAAGCTTTCTTT. The chain carries TRBV6-1 and TRBJ1-1, with TRBD1 identical over 8 bases. Per the germline V gene, CDR1 is MNHNS and CDR2 is SASEGT. The CDR3 consists of 18 residues. V trimming: 2 bases; J trimming: 6 bases; junction bases outside the gene matches: 17.

This clonotype was seen ten or more times. V and J are TRBV10-3 and TRBJ1-6, with 7 bases aligning to TRBD1. The ends lost 6 bases at V and 0 bases at J; junction bases unmatched: 8. Germline values: CDR1 ENHRY, CDR2 SYGVKD. The CDR3 is 17 amino acids. CDR3 amino acids: CAISADRAGSYNSPLHF. The CDR3 DNA is TGTGCCATCAGCGCAGACAGGGCGGGCTCCTATAATTCACCCCTCCACTTT.

In its sample, this clonotype was seen many times. This chain connects TRBV20-1 to TRBJ2-5; no clear D gene. Trimming cost V 7 bases and J 3 bases, with 6 bases left between them. There are 10 residues in the CDR3. Germline CDR1 is DFQATT and CDR2 is SNEGSKA (reference sequence). CDR3 loop: CSDTEETQYF. In nucleotides, the CDR3 is TGCAGTGACACAGAAGAGACCCAGTACTTC.

This clonotype was recorded at least ten times. This chain joins TRBV12-3 or TRBV12-4 and TRBJ1-2, with a weak D call TRBD1 (6 bases). Trimming cost V 4 bases and J 2 bases, with 11 bases left between them. The CDR3 length is 14 residues. For the CDR3, the DNA is TGTGCCAGCAGTTACAACAGGGAGAACTATGGCTACACCTTC. Its translation is CASSYNRENYGYTF.

This clonotype was recorded many times. The gene calls are TRBV9 and TRBJ2-2; D not resolved. This CDR3 region has 13 residues. V shed 0 bases and J shed 7 bases, with 7 bases lying between them. Germline V gene lookup returns CDR1 SGDLS and CDR2 YYNGEE. The CDR3 nucleotides read TGTGCCAGCAGCGTAGAGAAGTACGGGGAGCTGTTTTTT. It is translated as CASSVEKYGELFF.

This clonotype was picked up many times. The chain carries TRBV12-3 or TRBV12-4 and TRBJ1-2; no firm D call. The CDR3 runs to 13 residues. V gave up 5 bases and J gave up 5 bases, with 12 bases separating them. This CDR3 is CASSPSGVYGYTF. The CDR3 nucleotides are TGTGCCAGCAGTCCCTCCGGGGTTTATGGCTACACCTTC.

The table lists this clonotype with many counts. The chain employs TRBV2 and TRBJ1-1; possible D gene TRBD1, 6 bases. CDR3 length equals 13 residues. CDR1 SNHLY and CDR2 FYNNEI come from the germline V gene. V was clipped by 7 bases and J by 3 bases, with 12 bases between them. The chain's CDR3 is CASTMTGDTEAFF. The CDR3 DNA sequence: TGTGCCAGCACCATGACAGGAGACACTGAAGCTTTCTTT.

This clonotype has ten or more counts. The chain uses TRBV28 and TRBJ2-5; possible D gene TRBD2, 7 bases. Between the trimmed V and J ends, which lost 2 bases and 2 bases, there was a span of 12 bases. This CDR3 contains 15 residues. Per germline, CDR1 MDHEN and CDR2 SYDVKM. CDR3 sequence reads: CASSLGRGQQETQYF. CDR3 coding DNA: TGTGCCAGCAGTTTAGGGAGGGGACAACAAGAGACCCAGTACTTC.

The table lists this clonotype with many counts. The CDR3 nucleotides are TGTGCCAGCTCACCATTCACAGGGGGCGGTATCGACACTGAAGCTTTCTTT. It is translated as CASSPFTGGGIDTEAFF. J is TRBJ1-1 and V is TRBV18; 9 bases fit TRBD1. With 2 bases clipped from V and 3 bases from J, the junction kept 10 bases outside the gene matches. Per the germline V gene, CDR1 is KGHSH and CDR2 is LQKENI. CDR3 length equals 17 residues.

This clonotype has ten or more counts. The rearrangement links TRBV20-1 to TRBJ2-1, with TRBD2 matching 7 bases. This CDR3 has 14 amino acids. In germline, CDR1 is DFQATT, CDR2 SNEGSKA (reference sequence). Losses at the gene ends were 4 bases for V and 6 bases for J; bases not matched to a gene: 9. The DNA for the CDR3 is TGCAGTGCTACAGTGGGGACTAATGTCAATGAGCAGTTCTTC. Its translation is CSATVGTNVNEQFF.

This clonotype was picked up many times. This chain connects TRBV29-1 to TRBJ1-4; weak D call: TRBD1 (5 bases). The CDR3 loop spans 14 amino acids. Germline V gives CDR1 SQVTM, CDR2 ANQGSEA. V gave up 7 bases and J gave up 0 bases, with 12 bases separating them. CDR3 region: CSASRASTNEKLFF. Here the CDR3 DNA reads TGCAGCGCCTCCAGGGCCTCAACTAATGAAAAACTGTTTTTT.

This chain joins TRBV28 and TRBJ2-7, with a possible D match to TRBD2 (5 bases). CDR3 size: 13 residues. Germline CDR1 MDHEN, CDR2 SYDVKM. The V end was cut by 3 bases, the J end by 1 base, with 7 bases between. CDR3 nucleotides: TGTGCCAGCAGTTTTAGAGGGTCCTACGAGCAGTACTTC. It translates to CASSFRGSYEQYF.

This clonotype was counted at least ten times. The chain combines TRBV12-3 or TRBV12-4 with TRBJ1-2, with 8 bases that match TRBD1. V trimming: 4 bases; J trimming: 2 bases; junction bases outside the gene matches: 0. The CDR3 totals 13 residues. The CDR3 loop reads CASSWDRNYGYTF. The CDR3 DNA reads TGTGCCAGCAGTTGGGACAGGAACTATGGCTACACCTTC.

This clonotype was recorded many times. The chain has TRBV12-3 or TRBV12-4 and TRBJ2-5, with D perhaps TRBD2 (6 bases). The V and J ends lost 6 bases and 1 base respectively, with 9 bases between them. CDR3 length: 13 residues. In nucleotides, the CDR3 is TGTGCCAGCAGAGGACTACCCCAAGAGACCCAGTACTTC. Protein: CASRGLPQETQYF.

This clonotype was counted many times. The chain joins TRBV20-1 to TRBJ2-1, with TRBD2 as a possible D gene (6 bases). V lost 0 bases, J lost 1 base, and 13 bases lay in between. Germline assignment: CDR1 DFQATT and CDR2 SNEGSKA (reference sequence). The CDR3 has 16 residues. CDR3 DNA sequence: TGCAGTGCTAGAGATTACGGGAGATTGTCCTACAATGAGCAGTTCTTC. Translated: CSARDYGRLSYNEQFF.

By share, this clonotype ranks as medium-sized. The chain uses TRBV7-9 and TRBJ1-5; 9 nucleotides agree with TRBD1. The CDR3 contains 13 residues. Germline V gene data show CDR1 as SEHNR and CDR2 as FQNEAQ (reference sequence). The V segment lost 5 bases and the J segment 7 bases; nucleotides outside the gene matches: 3. CDR3 amino acids: CASSQTGGQPQHF. The CDR3 DNA is TGTGCCAGCAGCCAGACAGGGGGACAGCCCCAGCATTTT.

At least ten counts were recorded for this clonotype. V is TRBV5-1 and J is TRBJ2-1; 12 bases align to TRBD2. The CDR3 has 18 amino acids. J lost 3 bases, V lost 3 bases, and 10 bases had no gene match. Germline CDR1 and CDR2: SGHRS and YFSETQ. In DNA, the CDR3 is TGCGCCAGCAGCTACCCACTAGCGGGGGGCCCAAACTACAATGAGCAGTTCTTC. Its protein product is CASSYPLAGGPNYNEQFF.

This clonotype was seen repeatedly, ten times or more. The chain carries TRBV7-9 and TRBJ1-5; no firm D call. This CDR3 is 17 amino acids long. Germline CDR1 reads SEHNR; CDR2 reads FQNEAQ (reference sequence). The ends were cut back, 1 base at V and 1 base at J, with 14 bases in the middle. The CDR3 DNA reads as TGTGCCAGCAGCTTAGGCCCAGCAGGAGTCAGCAATCAGCCCCAGCATTTT. Translated: CASSLGPAGVSNQPQHF.

The table lists this clonotype with many counts. The chain carries TRBV12-3 or TRBV12-4 and TRBJ1-5, with 7 bases aligning to TRBD1. V lost 5 bases and J lost 0; bases outside the gene matches: 7. The CDR3 totals 16 residues. CDR3 sequence reads: CASSLGGSYSNQPQHF. The CDR3, as DNA: TGTGCCAGCAGTCTAGGGGGCTCGTATAGCAATCAGCCCCAGCATTTT.